The present T cell receptor beta chain was sequenced within a study of cytomegalovirus exposure and HLA in healthy donors. PCR primers comprised 60 Vbeta and 13 Jbeta primers. Sequencing used immunoSEQ multiplex PCR; TCRdb keeps in-frame clones, though not all of them. Among some 130,000 clones listed, approximately 70% were seen once. Germline-derived CDR1 and CDR2 are MNHEY and SMNVEV (reference sequence). Between the trimmed V and J ends, which lost 6 bases and 6 bases, there was a span of 12 bases. The CDR3 consists of 13 residues. This receptor was identified in a human donor in good health. Sample: PBMCs. The chain employs TRBV27 and TRBJ1-5; the D gene is possibly TRBD1 (6 bases). CDR3 in amino acids: CASSRGAGQPQHF. The CDR3 region has the DNA TGTGCCAGCAGCAGGGGCGCGGGTCAGCCCCAGCATTTT.